A single sample gave rise to the 26 T cell receptor beta chains below, sequenced in a study of T-cell reconstitution after alpha-beta-depleted transplantation in children (dated by TCRdb to between 2015 and 2016). Interpreted using the paper, the treatment or condition label stands for: allogeneic hematopoietic cell transplantation with graft depleted of TCRalphabeta T cells and CD19 B cells. The library was produced with PCR. Sequencing took place on an Illumina HiSeq 2500. Molecular barcoding was employed in the preparation of TCR libraries, with unique molecular identifiers being used to normalize TCRbeta repertoire quantification. TCRdb reworked the public reads: Q25 trimming with fastp, MiXCR clone assembly, productive beta chains retained. CDR3 protein sequences are deduplicated, and each keeps its most common genes and DNA. The sample table holds just over 200,000 distinct CDR3 sequences, of which around 7.7% were seen once. Roughly a third of the sample goes to the ten largest clones.

This specimen was PBMCs, mostly from graft donor cells, taken 360 days after TCRalphabeta/CD19-depleted stem cell transplant. Receptor source: a male patient aged 2-10 years who had a stem cell transplant for acute myeloid leukemia, so the T cells may come from the graft donor.

In this sample, this clonotype turned up many times. The genes are TRBV20-1 and TRBJ2-5; D may be TRBD1 or TRBD2 (5 bases each). V was cut by 3 bases and J by 4 bases, with 12 bases left in between. The length of the CDR3 is 13 residues. Germline-derived CDR1 and CDR2 are DFQATT and SNEGSKA (reference sequence). The CDR3 loop is CSASGTLGETQYF. The CDR3 DNA follows: TGCAGTGCTAGCGGGACGTTGGGAGAGACCCAGTACTTC.

At least ten counts were recorded for this clonotype. The chain carries TRBV12-3 or TRBV12-4 and TRBJ2-1, with 9 bases identical to TRBD2. J lost 3 bases, V lost 5 bases, and 5 bases had no gene match. This CDR3 comprises 15 residues. Written as DNA, the CDR3 is TGTGCCAGCAGTCTCGGGACTAGCTTCTACAATGAGCAGTTCTTC. As protein: CASSLGTSFYNEQFF.

V gene TRBV6-1 combines with J gene TRBJ2-7; TRBD2 agrees at 13 bases. Losses at the gene ends were 6 bases for V and 2 bases for J; bases not matched to a gene: 4. Per germline, CDR1 MNHNS and CDR2 SASEGT. The CDR3 consists of 15 residues. CDR3 region: CASSSTSGGPYEQYV. In DNA form, the CDR3 reads TGTGCCAGCAGCTCGACTAGCGGGGGGCCCTACGAGCAGTACGTC.

The chain joins TRBV5-1 to TRBJ1-1; D gene uncertain. Deletions cut 1 base from V and 1 base from J, with 8 bases between. The germline CDR1 and CDR2 sequences are SGHRS and YFSETQ. The CDR3 has 14 amino acids. The CDR3 bases are TGCGCCAGCAGCTTGTGGCAGAAGAACACTGAAGCTTTCTTT. The encoded protein is CASSLWQKNTEAFF.

The sample holds many counts of this clonotype. The genes are TRBV20-1 and TRBJ2-7, with TRBD2 matching over 11 bases. The ends lost 6 bases at V and 5 bases at J; junction bases unmatched: 9. The CDR3 loop spans 14 amino acids. Germline CDR1 is DFQATT and CDR2 is SNEGSKA (reference sequence). The chain's CDR3 is CSAISGRAGNEQYF. The CDR3, as DNA: TGCAGTGCGATTAGCGGGAGGGCCGGCAACGAGCAGTACTTC.

Only a few counts were recorded for this clonotype. J is TRBJ1-2 and V is TRBV20-1; maybe TRBD1 (6 bases). V lost 3 bases and J 4 bases, leaving 15 bases between the germline ends. This CDR3 region has 14 residues. Germline CDR1 and CDR2: DFQATT and SNEGSKA (reference sequence). CDR3 residues: CSASKAEDSYGYTF. As DNA, the CDR3 is TGCAGTGCTAGTAAGGCCGAGGACAGCTATGGCTACACCTTC.

This clonotype was recorded at least ten times. The V and J genes are TRBV27 and TRBJ2-2; TRBD1 might be the D (5 bases). Germline-derived CDR1 and CDR2 are MNHEY and SMNVEV (reference sequence). With 7 bases removed from V and 6 bases from J, the gap between germline ends came to 12 bases. CDR3 length: 13 amino acids. The CDR3 bases are TGTGCCAGCAACTCGTGGGGCTCCGGGGAGCTGTTTTTT. Its translation: CASNSWGSGELFF.

The table lists this clonotype with a few counts. The chain carries TRBV29-1 and TRBJ2-1; D tentatively reads TRBD1 or TRBD2 (6 bases each). The CDR3 totals 15 residues. The germline V and J ends were trimmed by 4 bases and 0 bases, with 13 bases remaining between them. Per the germline V gene, CDR1 is SQVTM and CDR2 is ANQGSEA. CDR3 loop: CSVAGGPSSYNEQFF. The CDR3, as DNA: TGCAGCGTTGCCGGGGGCCCGAGCTCCTACAATGAGCAGTTCTTC.

The V gene is TRBV7-2, the J gene TRBJ2-3; D is perhaps TRBD1 (5 bases). The germline V and J ends were trimmed by 5 bases and 5 bases, with 14 bases remaining between them. In germline, CDR1 is SGHTA, CDR2 FQGNSA. This CDR3 region has 14 residues. Here the CDR3 reads CASSLSLRVDTQYF. The CDR3 coding sequence is TGTGCCAGCAGCCTATCCCTCAGGGTAGATACGCAGTATTTT.

This clonotype was detected ten times or more. The chain links TRBV12-3 or TRBV12-4 to TRBJ2-1; D gene ambiguous. There are 8 residues in the CDR3. The V end was cut by 11 bases, the J end by 6 bases, with 2 bases between. CDR3 coding DNA: TGTGCCGTCAATGAGCAGTTCTTC. Protein sequence: CAVNEQFF.

The chain carries TRBV7-9 and TRBJ2-3; D gene uncertain. The CDR3 is 15 residues long. CDR1 is SEHNR, CDR2 FQNEAQ, per germline (reference sequence). V lost 1 base and J 2 bases, leaving 10 bases between the germline ends. The CDR3 loop reads CASSLGEGPTDTQYF. The DNA of the CDR3 is TGTGCCAGCAGCTTAGGTGAAGGCCCCACAGATACGCAGTATTTT.

This clonotype was detected only a few times. V usage is TRBV9 and J usage is TRBJ1-2; D is undetermined. Per the germline V gene, CDR1 is SGDLS and CDR2 is YYNGEE. The germline V and J ends were trimmed by 3 bases and 3 bases, with 9 bases remaining between them. The length of the CDR3 is 13 residues. The CDR3 DNA sequence: TGTGCCAGCAGCGGGCCCGAGGACTATGGCTACACCTTC. Residues: CASSGPEDYGYTF.

This clonotype was seen more than once but under ten times. This sequence joins TRBV20-1 and TRBJ2-7; 9 bases line up with TRBD2. The CDR3 spans 13 residues. Germline assignment: CDR1 DFQATT and CDR2 SNEGSKA (reference sequence). Trimming cost V 2 bases and J 3 bases; bases outside gene matches: 2. CDR3 bases: TGCAGTGCTAGACCAGCGGGAGGCTACGAGCAGTACTTC. It specifies CSARPAGGYEQYF.

This clonotype was seen once. The V call is TRBV7-2, the J call TRBJ2-3; a weak D match, TRBD1 (5 bases). V gave up 2 bases and J gave up 6 bases, with 12 bases separating them. The CDR3 sequence is 14 residues long. The germline gives CDR1 SGHTA, CDR2 FQGNSA. The CDR3 spells CASSLIRVGDTQYF. CDR3 bases: TGTGCCAGCAGCTTAATCAGGGTAGGGGATACGCAGTATTTT.

This clonotype has at least ten counts. The chain couples TRBV2 to TRBJ1-4; 8 nucleotides agree with TRBD1. J gave up 4 bases and V 6 bases, and 4 bases lay outside the gene matches. The CDR3 is made up of 14 amino acids. In germline, CDR1 is SNHLY, CDR2 FYNNEI. CDR3 region: CASSLTGVNEKLFF. CDR3 coding DNA: TGTGCCAGCAGCCTGACAGGGGTTAATGAAAAACTGTTTTTT.

This clonotype was counted many times. This chain uses TRBV12-3 or TRBV12-4 with TRBJ2-5; possibly TRBD2 for D (6 bases). The CDR3 is made up of 13 amino acids. Trimming shortened V by 9 bases and J by 5 bases, and 16 bases separated the two germline ends. CDR3: CASRFPSGETQYF. In nucleotides, the CDR3 is TGTGCCAGTAGGTTCCCCAGCGGGGAGACCCAGTACTTC.

This clonotype was observed at least ten times. The chain is built from TRBV6-1 and TRBJ1-3, with D tentatively TRBD1 (5 bases). The CDR3 is 14 residues long. V dropped 6 bases and J dropped 0 bases, with 9 bases sitting between them. Germline CDR1 and CDR2: MNHNS and SASEGT. The CDR3 loop reads CASRIQDSGNTIYF. DNA of the CDR3: TGTGCCAGCAGGATACAGGACTCTGGAAACACCATATATTTT.

The rearrangement uses TRBV4-2 and TRBJ2-2; D might be TRBD1 (6 bases). This CDR3 has 16 amino acids. V was cut by 3 bases and J by 6 bases, with 17 bases left in between. CDR1 is LGHNA and CDR2 is YNFKEQ in the germline V gene. CDR3 nucleotides: TGTGCCAGCAGCCACCACCGGGACACCCGGGCCGGGGAGCTGTTTTTT. Translating gives CASSHHRDTRAGELFF.

Many counts were recorded for this clonotype. The genes are TRBV20-1 and TRBJ2-6; D gene unclear. This CDR3 spans 14 amino acids. Germline V lookup: CDR1 DFQATT, CDR2 SNEGSKA (reference sequence). The V gene lost 1 base and the J gene lost 2 bases, with 6 bases spanning the gap. CDR3 amino acids: CSARAVTGANVLTF. The CDR3 DNA reads TGCAGTGCTAGAGCGGTAACTGGGGCCAACGTCCTGACTTTC.

The table lists this clonotype with a few counts. V and J are TRBV19 and TRBJ2-1; TRBD2 aligns across 7 bases. Germline lookup yields CDR1 LNHDA and CDR2 SQIVND (reference sequence). The ends lost 5 bases at V and 0 bases at J; junction bases unmatched: 4. The CDR3 runs to 15 residues. This CDR3 reads CASSPQRDSYNEQFF. In DNA form, the CDR3 reads TGTGCCAGTAGTCCCCAGCGGGACTCCTACAATGAGCAGTTCTTC. Drawing the rest from reference TRBV19 and TRBJ2-1, the complete variable domain is DGGITQSPKYLFRKEGQNVTLSCEQNLNHDAMYWYRQDPGQGLRLIYYSQIVNDFQKGDIAEGYSVSREKKESFPLTVTSAQKNPTAFYLCASSPQRDSYNEQFFGPGTRLTVL.

The chain is built from TRBV28 and TRBJ2-4, with 7 positions matching TRBD1. Germline lookup yields CDR1 MDHEN and CDR2 SYDVKM. This CDR3 contains 16 residues. After removal of 6 bases from V and 0 bases from J, the junction contained 8 bases not matched to a gene. CDR3 nucleotide sequence: TGTGCCAGCAGAAGACAGGGCCGACTAGCCAAAAACATTCAGTACTTC. Amino acid sequence: CASRRQGRLAKNIQYF. The full variable domain, completed using reference TRBV28 and TRBJ2-4, is DVKVTQSSRYLVKRTGEKVFLECVQDMDHENMFWYRQDPGLGLRLIYFSYDVKMKEKGDIPEGYSVSREKKERFSLILESASTNQTSMYLCASRRQGRLAKNIQYFGAGTRLSVL.

This clonotype occurred many times. V is TRBV20-1 and J is TRBJ2-1, with 7 bases matching TRBD1. The CDR3 covers 10 residues. In germline, CDR1 is DFQATT, CDR2 SNEGSKA (reference sequence). V trimming: 8 bases; J trimming: 7 bases; junction bases outside the gene matches: 2. The CDR3 spells CSTRGNEQFF. DNA of the CDR3: TGCAGTACCAGGGGGAATGAGCAGTTCTTC.

This clonotype was counted at least ten times. The V and J genes are TRBV12-3 or TRBV12-4 and TRBJ2-4; D is perhaps TRBD1 (6 bases). With 3 bases removed from V and 8 bases from J, the gap between germline ends came to 14 bases. The CDR3 is 14 amino acids. CDR3 bases: TGTGCCAGCAGTTTTCCCGGACAGACGGACATTCAGTACTTC. Translation: CASSFPGQTDIQYF.

The chain combines TRBV12-3 or TRBV12-4 with TRBJ1-1, with TRBD1 identical over 7 bases. Trimming at V came to 6 bases and at J to 3 bases, leaving 10 bases not matched to a gene. The CDR3 consists of 15 residues. CDR3 DNA: TGTGCCAGCAGCCCGAACGGACAGGCCGACACTGAAGCTTTCTTT. Translation gives CASSPNGQADTEAFF.

This clonotype was detected ten times or more. The chain links TRBV4-1 to TRBJ2-1, with D perhaps TRBD2 (6 bases). This CDR3 contains 15 residues. V lost 3 bases and J 6 bases, leaving 15 bases between the germline ends. Germline CDR1 and CDR2: MGHRA and YSYEKL. CDR3 bases: TGCGCCAGCAGCCAGGGGGGAACTAGAGTCAATGAGCAGTTCTTC. Translation gives CASSQGGTRVNEQFF.

The sample holds many counts of this clonotype. The chain is built from TRBV6-2 or TRBV6-3 and TRBJ1-4; TRBD1 might be the D (6 bases). Per the germline V gene, CDR1 is MNHEY and CDR2 is SVGEGT. The V and J ends lost 6 bases and 7 bases respectively, with 18 bases between them. This CDR3 has 15 amino acids. DNA for the CDR3: TGTGCCAGCAGCCTTGGACAGTCGGCGAGTGAAAAACTGTTTTTT. This encodes CASSLGQSASEKLFF.